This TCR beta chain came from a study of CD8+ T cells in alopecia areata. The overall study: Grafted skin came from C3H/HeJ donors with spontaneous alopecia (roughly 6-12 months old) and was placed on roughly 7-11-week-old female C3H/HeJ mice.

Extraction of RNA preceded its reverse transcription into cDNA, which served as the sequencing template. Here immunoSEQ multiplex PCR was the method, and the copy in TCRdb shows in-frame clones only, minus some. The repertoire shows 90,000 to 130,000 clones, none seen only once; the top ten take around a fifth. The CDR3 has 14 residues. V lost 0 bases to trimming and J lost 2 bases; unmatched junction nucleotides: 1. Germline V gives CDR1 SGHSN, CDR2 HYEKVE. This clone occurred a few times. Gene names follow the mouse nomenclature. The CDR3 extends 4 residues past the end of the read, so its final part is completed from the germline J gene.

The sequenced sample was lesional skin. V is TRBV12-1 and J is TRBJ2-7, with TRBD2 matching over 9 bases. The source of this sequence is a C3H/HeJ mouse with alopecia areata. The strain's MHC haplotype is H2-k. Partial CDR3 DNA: TGTGCCAGCTCTCTCCGGGACTGGGCCTAT. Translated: CASSLRDWAY. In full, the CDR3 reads CASSLRDWAYEQYF.